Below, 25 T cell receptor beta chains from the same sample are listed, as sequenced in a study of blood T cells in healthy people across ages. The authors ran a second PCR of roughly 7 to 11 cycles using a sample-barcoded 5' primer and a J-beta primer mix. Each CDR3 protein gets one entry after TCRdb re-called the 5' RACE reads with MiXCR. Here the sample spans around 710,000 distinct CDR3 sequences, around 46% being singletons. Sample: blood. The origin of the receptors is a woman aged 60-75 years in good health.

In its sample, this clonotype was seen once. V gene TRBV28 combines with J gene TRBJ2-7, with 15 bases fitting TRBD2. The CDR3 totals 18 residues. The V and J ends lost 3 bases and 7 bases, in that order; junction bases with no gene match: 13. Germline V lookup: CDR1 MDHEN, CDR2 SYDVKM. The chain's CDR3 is CASSFGVGLAGGLREQYF. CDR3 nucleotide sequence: TGTGCCAGCAGTTTCGGGGTAGGACTAGCGGGAGGGCTGCGGGAGCAGTACTTC.

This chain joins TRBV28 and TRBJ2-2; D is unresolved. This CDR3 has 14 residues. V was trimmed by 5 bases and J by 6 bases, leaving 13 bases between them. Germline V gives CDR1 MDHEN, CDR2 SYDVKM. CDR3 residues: CASSRRLAAGELFF. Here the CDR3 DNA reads TGTGCCAGCAGTCGGAGATTAGCCGCCGGGGAGCTGTTTTTT.

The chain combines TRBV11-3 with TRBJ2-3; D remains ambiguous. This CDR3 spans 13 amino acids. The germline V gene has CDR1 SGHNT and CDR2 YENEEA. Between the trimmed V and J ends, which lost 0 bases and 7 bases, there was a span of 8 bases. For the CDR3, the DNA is TGTGCCAGCAGCTTAGATCTTCAGAATACGCAGTATTTT. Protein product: CASSLDLQNTQYF.

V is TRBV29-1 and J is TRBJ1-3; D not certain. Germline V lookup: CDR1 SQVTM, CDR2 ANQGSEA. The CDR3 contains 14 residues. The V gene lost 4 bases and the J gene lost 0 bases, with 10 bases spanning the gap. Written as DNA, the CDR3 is TGCAGCGTTGCGGTCCCCAGCTCTGGAAACACCATATATTTT. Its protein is CSVAVPSSGNTIYF. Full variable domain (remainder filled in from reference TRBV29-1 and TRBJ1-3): SAVISQKPSRDICQRGTSLTIQCQVDSQVTMMFWYRQQPGQSLTLIATANQGSEATYESGFVIDKFPISRPNLTFSTLTVSNMSPEDSSIYLCSVAVPSSGNTIYFGEGSWLTVV.

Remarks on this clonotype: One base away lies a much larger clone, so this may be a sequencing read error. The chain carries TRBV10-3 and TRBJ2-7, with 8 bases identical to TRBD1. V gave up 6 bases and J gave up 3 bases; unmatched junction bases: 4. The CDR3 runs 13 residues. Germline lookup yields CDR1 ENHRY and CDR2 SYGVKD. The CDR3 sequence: CAIRLTGDYEQYF. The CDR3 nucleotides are TGTGCCATCAGACTGACAGGGGACTACGAGCAGTACTTC.

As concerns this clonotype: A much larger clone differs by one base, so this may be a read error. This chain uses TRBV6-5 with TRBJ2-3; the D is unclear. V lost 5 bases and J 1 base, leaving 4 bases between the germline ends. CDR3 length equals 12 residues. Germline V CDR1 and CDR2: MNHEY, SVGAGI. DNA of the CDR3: TGTGCCAGCAGTAAGCGCACAGATACGCAGTATTTT. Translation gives CASSKRTDTQYF.

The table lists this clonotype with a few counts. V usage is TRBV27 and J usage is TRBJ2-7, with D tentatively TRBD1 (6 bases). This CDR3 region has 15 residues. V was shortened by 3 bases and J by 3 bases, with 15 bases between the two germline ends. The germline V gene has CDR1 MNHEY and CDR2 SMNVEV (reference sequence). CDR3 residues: CASSFSIGQNYEQYF. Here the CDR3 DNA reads TGTGCCAGCAGTTTCTCTATAGGACAGAACTACGAGCAGTACTTC.

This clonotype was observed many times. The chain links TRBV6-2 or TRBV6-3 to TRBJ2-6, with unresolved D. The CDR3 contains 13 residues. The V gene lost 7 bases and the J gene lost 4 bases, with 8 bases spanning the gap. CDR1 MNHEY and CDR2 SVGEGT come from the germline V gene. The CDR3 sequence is CASTVPGANVLTF. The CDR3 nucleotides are TGTGCCAGCACTGTACCCGGGGCCAACGTCCTGACTTTC.

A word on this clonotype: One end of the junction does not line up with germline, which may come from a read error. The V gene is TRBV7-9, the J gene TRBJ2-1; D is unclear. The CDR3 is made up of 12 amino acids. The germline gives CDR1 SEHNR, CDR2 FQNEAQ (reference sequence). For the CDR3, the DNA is TGTGCCAGCAGCTGGGGTCAAAATGGGCAGTTCTTC. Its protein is CASSWGQNGQFF.

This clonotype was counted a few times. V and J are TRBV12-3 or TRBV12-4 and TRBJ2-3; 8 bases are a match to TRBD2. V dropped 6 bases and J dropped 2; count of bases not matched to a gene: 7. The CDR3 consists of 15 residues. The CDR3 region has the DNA TGTGCCAGCAGCCACATAGCGGGATACACAGATACGCAGTATTTT. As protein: CASSHIAGYTDTQYF.

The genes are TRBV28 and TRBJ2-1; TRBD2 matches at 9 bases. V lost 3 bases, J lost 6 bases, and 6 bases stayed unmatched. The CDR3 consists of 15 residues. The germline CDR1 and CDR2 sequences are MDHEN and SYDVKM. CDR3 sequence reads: CASSFWLAGLNEQFF. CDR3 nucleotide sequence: TGTGCCAGCAGTTTTTGGCTAGCGGGGCTCAATGAGCAGTTCTTC.

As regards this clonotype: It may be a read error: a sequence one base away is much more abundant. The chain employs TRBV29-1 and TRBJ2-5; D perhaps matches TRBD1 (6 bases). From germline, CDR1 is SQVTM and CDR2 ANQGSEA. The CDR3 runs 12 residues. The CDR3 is CGARTVQETQYF. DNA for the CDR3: TGCGGCGCAAGGACAGTCCAAGAGACCCAGTACTTC.

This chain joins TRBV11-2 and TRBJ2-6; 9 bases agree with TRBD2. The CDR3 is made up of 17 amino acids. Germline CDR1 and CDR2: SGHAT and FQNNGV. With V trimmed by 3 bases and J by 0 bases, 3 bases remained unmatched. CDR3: CASSLTAGGSGANVLTF. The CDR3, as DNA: TGTGCCAGCAGCTTGACAGCGGGGGGCTCTGGGGCCAACGTCCTGACTTTC.

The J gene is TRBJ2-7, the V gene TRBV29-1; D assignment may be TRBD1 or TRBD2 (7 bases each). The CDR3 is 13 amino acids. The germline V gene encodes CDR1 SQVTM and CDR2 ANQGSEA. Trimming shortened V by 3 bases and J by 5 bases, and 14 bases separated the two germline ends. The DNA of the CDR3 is TGCAGCGTTGATGCCAGGGGGGGCCACGAGCAGTACTTC. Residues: CSVDARGGHEQYF.

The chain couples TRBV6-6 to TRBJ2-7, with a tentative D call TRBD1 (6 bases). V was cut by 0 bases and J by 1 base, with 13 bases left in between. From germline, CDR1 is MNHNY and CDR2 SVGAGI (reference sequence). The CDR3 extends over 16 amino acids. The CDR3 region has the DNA TGTGCCAGCAGTTACTCAATGGGGGACATATCCTACGAGCAGTACTTC. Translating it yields CASSYSMGDISYEQYF.

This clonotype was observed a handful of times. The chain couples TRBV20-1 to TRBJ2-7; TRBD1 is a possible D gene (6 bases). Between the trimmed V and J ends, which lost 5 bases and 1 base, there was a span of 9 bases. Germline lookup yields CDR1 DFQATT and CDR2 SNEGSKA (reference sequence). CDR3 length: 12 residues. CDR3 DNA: TGCAGTGCTTGGGGGCCGTCCTACGAGCAGTACTTC. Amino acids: CSAWGPSYEQYF.

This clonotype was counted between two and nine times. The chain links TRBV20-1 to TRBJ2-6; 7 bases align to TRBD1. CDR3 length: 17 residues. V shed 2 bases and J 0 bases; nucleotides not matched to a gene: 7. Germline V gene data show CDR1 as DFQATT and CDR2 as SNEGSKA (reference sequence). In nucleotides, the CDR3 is TGCAGTGCTAGACCACAGGGGCCATACTCTGGGGCCAACGTCCTGACTTTC. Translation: CSARPQGPYSGANVLTF.

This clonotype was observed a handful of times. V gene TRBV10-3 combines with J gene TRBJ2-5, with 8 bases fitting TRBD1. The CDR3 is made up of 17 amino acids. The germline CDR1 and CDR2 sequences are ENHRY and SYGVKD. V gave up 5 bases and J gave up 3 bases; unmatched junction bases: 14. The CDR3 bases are TGTGCCATCAGTTGGACCACCCGACAGGGGATCGAAGAGACCCAGTACTTC. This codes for CAISWTTRQGIEETQYF.

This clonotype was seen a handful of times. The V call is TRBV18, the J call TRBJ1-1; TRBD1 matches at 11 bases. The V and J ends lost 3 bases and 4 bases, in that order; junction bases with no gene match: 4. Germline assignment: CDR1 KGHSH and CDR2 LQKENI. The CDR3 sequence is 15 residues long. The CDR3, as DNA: TGTGCCAGCTCACCCGGGACAGGGGGTTCCACTGAAGCTTTCTTT. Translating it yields CASSPGTGGSTEAFF.

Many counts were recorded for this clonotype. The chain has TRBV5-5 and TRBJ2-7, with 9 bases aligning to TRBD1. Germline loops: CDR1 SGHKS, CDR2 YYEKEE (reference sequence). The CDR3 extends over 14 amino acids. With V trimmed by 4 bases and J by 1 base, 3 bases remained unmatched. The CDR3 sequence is CASSQGTGSYEQYF. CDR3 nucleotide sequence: TGTGCCAGCAGCCAAGGGACAGGGTCCTACGAGCAGTACTTC.

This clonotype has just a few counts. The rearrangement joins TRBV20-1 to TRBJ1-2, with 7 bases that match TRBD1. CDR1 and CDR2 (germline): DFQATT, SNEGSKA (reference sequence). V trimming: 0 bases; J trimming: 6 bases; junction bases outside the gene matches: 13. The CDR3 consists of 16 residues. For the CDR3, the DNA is TGCAGTGCTAGAGATCAGGACAGGTCCTATCTAGATGGCTACACCTTC. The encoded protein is CSARDQDRSYLDGYTF.

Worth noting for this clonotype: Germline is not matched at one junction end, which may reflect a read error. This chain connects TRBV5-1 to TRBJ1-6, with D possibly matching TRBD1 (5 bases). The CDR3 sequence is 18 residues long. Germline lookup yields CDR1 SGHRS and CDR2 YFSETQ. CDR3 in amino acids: CASSGGSGGDRLNSPLYF. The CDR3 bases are TGCGCCAGCAGCGGGGGGAGCGGCGGCGACCGATTAAATTCACCCCTCTACTTT.

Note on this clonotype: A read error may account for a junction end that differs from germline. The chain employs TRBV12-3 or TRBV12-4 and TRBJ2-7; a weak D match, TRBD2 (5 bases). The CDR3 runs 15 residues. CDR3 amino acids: CASSFERSSSYGQYF. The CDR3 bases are TGTGCCAGCAGTTTTGAGCGGTCAAGCTCCTACGGGCAGTACTTC.

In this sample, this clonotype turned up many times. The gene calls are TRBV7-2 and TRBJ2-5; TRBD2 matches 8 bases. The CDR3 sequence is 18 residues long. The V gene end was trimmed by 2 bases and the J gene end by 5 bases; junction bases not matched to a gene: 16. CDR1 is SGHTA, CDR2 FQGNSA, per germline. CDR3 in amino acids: CASSLTARRSGNRETQYF. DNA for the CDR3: TGTGCCAGCAGCTTAACAGCCCGCCGTAGCGGGAATAGGGAGACCCAGTACTTC.

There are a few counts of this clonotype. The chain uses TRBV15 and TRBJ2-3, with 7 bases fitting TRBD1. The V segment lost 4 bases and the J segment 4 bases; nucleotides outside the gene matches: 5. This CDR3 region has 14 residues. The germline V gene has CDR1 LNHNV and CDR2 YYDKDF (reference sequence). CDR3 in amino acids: CATSKMTGPDTQYF. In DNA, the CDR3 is TGTGCCACCAGCAAAATGACAGGGCCAGATACGCAGTATTTT.